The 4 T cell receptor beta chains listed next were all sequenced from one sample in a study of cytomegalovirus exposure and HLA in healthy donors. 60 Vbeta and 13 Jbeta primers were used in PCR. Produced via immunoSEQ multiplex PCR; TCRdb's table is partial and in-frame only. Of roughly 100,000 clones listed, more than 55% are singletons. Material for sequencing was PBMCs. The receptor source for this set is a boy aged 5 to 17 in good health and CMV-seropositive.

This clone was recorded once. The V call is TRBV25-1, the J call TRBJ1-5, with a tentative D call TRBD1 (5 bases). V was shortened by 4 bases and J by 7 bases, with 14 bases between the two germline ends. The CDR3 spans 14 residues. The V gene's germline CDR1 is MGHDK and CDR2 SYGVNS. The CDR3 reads CASSGQGKGQPQHF. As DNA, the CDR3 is TGTGCCAGCAGTGGCCAGGGTAAGGGGCAGCCCCAGCATTTT.

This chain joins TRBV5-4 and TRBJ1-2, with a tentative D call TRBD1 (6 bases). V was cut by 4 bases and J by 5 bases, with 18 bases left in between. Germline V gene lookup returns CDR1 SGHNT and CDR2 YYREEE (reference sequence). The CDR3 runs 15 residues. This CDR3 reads CASSTYMDRAYGYTF. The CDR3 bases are TGTGCCAGCAGCACATACATGGACAGAGCTTATGGCTACACCTTC.

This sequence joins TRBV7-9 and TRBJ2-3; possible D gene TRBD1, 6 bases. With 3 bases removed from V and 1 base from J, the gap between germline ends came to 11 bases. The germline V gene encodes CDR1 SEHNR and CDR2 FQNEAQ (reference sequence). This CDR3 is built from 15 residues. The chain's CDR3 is CASSFRGVGTDTQYF. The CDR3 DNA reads TGTGCCAGCAGCTTCAGGGGAGTCGGCACAGATACGCAGTATTTT.

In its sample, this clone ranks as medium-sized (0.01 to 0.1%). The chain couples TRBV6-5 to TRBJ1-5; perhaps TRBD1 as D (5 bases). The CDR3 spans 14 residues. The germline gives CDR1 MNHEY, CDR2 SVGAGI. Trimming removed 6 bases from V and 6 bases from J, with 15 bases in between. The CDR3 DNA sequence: TGTGCCAGCAGCCAGGGCAGGGAAAGTCAGCCCCAGCATTTT. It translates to CASSQGRESQPQHF.